This TCR beta chain was documented in a study of CD8+ T cells in alopecia areata. Background on the study: Treated patients were dosed with oral tofacitinib, taking 5 to 10 mg twice daily.

For this clone: What it recognizes is unknown.

Overall study findings and caveats: Normal scalp had lower clonality than lesional scalp, with alopecia totalis/universalis lesions showing this most strongly.

RNA was isolated and reverse transcribed to cDNA, the sequencing template. Using immunoSEQ multiplex PCR, the repertoire was profiled, and TCRdb retains in-frame clones only, with some absent. The table lists more than 150,000 clones, 50% to 60% of them singletons, with roughly 14% in the top ten. CDR1 SGHRS and CDR2 YFSETQ come from the germline V gene. V was trimmed by 2 bases and J by 4 bases, leaving 12 bases between them. The CDR3 runs to 14 residues. The rearrangement joins TRBV5-1 to TRBJ2-5; D may correspond to TRBD1 or TRBD2 (6 bases each). This TCR came from a human donor with alopecia areata. This specimen was CD4+ T cells sorted from blood, taken at week 0. CDR3 region: CASSFPGGGETQYF. The DNA for the CDR3 is TGCGCCAGCAGCTTTCCAGGAGGGGGAGAGACCCAGTACTTC.